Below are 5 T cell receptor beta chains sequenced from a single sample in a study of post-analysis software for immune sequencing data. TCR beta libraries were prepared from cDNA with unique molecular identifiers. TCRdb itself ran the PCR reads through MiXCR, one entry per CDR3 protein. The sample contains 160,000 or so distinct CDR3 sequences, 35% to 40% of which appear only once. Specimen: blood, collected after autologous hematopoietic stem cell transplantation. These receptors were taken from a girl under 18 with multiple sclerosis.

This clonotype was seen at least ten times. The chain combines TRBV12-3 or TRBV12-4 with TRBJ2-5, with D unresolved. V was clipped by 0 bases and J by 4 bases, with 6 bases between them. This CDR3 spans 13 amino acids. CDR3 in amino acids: CASSLAGTETQYF. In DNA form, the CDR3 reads TGTGCCAGCAGTTTAGCGGGAACAGAGACCCAGTACTTC.

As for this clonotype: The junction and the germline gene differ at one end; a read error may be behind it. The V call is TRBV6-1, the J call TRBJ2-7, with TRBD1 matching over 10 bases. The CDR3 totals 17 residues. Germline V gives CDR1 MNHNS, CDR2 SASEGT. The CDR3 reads CAGRPGAGQGTKYEQYF. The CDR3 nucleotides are TGTGCCGGCAGACCCGGTGCGGGACAGGGGACAAAATACGAGCAGTACTTC.

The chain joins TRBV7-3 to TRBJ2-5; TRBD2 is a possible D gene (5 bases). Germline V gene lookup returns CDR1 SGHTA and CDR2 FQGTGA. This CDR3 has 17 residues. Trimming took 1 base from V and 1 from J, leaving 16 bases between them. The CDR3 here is CASSLIGQEALQETQYF. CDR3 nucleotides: TGTGCCAGCAGCTTAATCGGGCAGGAGGCCCTCCAAGAGACCCAGTACTTC.

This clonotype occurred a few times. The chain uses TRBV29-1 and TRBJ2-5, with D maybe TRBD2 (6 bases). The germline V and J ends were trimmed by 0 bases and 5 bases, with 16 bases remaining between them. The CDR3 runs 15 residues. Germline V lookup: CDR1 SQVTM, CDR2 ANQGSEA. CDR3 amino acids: CSVEDGAREWETQYF. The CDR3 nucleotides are TGCAGCGTTGAAGATGGTGCCCGGGAGTGGGAGACCCAGTACTTC.

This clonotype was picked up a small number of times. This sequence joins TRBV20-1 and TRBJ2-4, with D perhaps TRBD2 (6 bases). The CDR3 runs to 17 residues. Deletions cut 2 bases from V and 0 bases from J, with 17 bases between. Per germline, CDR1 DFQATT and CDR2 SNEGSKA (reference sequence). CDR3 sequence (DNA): TGCAGTGCTAGAATTAGCGGCGTCATCTTAGCCAAAAACATTCAGTACTTC. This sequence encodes CSARISGVILAKNIQYF.